This T cell receptor (beta chain) was sequenced during a study of OX40 agonist ivuxolimab in advanced cancers. Study information: From about 20 to 80 years was the age range, with a mean of roughly 64 years, and about 78% were male. Whole-study findings and limits: Average numbers of expanded clones were greater in CD8+ T cells than in CD4+.

About this clone itself: Its antigen is undetermined.

The method was immunoSEQ multiplex PCR; TCRdb's version includes in-frame clones alone and lacks a portion of them. The sample has about 58,000 clones; 75% to 90% are singletons. The V gene's germline CDR1 is SEHNR and CDR2 FQNEAQ (reference sequence). CDR3 size: 13 residues. The starting material was CD4+ or CD8+ T cells sorted from blood, obtained in a trial of the OX40 agonist ivuxolimab. The TCR comes from an adult with an advanced solid tumor such as melanoma, head and neck, liver or kidney cancer. The chain uses TRBV7-9 and TRBJ2-5; maybe TRBD2 (5 bases). The closer fit of TRBJ2-7 to the DNA end suggests the J call may be wrong. The CDR3, as DNA: TGTGCCAGCAGCCCCGGTGGGAGAGGCGAGCAGTACTTC. As protein: CASSPGGRGEQYF.